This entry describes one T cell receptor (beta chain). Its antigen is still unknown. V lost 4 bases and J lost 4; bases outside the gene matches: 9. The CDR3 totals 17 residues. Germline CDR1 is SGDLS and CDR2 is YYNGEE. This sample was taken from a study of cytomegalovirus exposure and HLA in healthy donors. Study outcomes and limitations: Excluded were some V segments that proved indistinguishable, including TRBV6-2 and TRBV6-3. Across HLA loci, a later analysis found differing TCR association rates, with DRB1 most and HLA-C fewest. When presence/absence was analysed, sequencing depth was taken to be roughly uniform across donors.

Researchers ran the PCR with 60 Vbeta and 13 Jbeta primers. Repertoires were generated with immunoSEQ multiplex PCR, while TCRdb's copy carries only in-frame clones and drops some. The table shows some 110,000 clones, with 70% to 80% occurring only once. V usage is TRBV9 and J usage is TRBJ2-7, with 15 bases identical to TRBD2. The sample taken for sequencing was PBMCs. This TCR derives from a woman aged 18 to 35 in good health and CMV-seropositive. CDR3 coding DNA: TGTGCCAGCAGCCCCGGACTAGCGGGAGGGCCGGAGTACGAGCAGTACTTC. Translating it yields CASSPGLAGGPEYEQYF.